This T cell receptor (beta chain) was captured by sequencing in a study of CD4 T cells in relation to SARS-CoV-2 and coronaviruses (dated by TCRdb to about 2021). Broadly, across the study: In the ViraFEST assay, PBMCs were cultured with antigen for under 12 days, after which TCR beta CDR3s were sequenced to identify antigen-specific clonal expansions. Across all 12 patients in the convalescent cohort, the median age was roughly 36 years, with a range of roughly 20 to 75 years. Of the 12 convalescent patients, 8 were male and 4 were female, and two of the subjects were Hispanic. Using patient-derived lymphoblastoid cell lines, the shared crossreactive spike epitopes were mapped to their HLA restriction. Memory CD4+ T cell crossreactivity between SARS-CoV-2 and common cold coronavirus spike proteins was assessed at the TCR clonotype level in the study. The Adaptive Biotechnologies TCR-sequencing kit was used to sequence samples from a few pre-COVID donors and the naive versus memory experiments, while other data came from Illumina-based sequencing. For other donors in the study, expansion assays were sequenced with a different, Illumina-based TCR-beta assay. The paper's findings and limits, for the study overall: Naive versus memory sequencing indicated the assay detects memory recall responses rather than primary responses primed during culture. Crossreactive clones showed significantly weaker SARS-CoV-2-driven expansion than monoreactive clones, consistent with antigenic imprinting. Small numbers of patients and of tested TCRs were a limitation of the study. Crossreactivity analysis centred on spike protein, so crossreactivity against other viral proteins was not assessed. In about two thirds of donors, memory CD4+ clonotypes turned up that crossrecognized SARS-CoV-2 and at least one common cold coronavirus spike. No donor contributed both pre-pandemic and post-infection samples, which limited tracing the source of pre-existing responses.

Comment on this clone: Its antigen is not yet known. One base away there is no much larger clone; base qualities are not given.

Survey-level immunoSEQ TCR-beta sequencing was performed on DNA from CEF-cultured naive and memory CD4+ T cells. The paper's data handling went like this. During preprocessing, nonproductive sequences were discarded, as were any CDR3s that did not begin with C, did not end with F or W, or were shorter than 7 amino acids. The MANAFEST web app was used to call antigen-specific clonotypes on the basis of expansion compared with the reference and with other culture wells. To be counted as positive, a clone had to show significant expansion compared with the reference culture, at an FDR below 0.05, in 2 of 3 replicate wells. To be called positive, a clone also had to show significant expansion compared with every other tandem well and an odds ratio greater than 5. Cultured and uncultured naive and memory CD4+ repertoires were searched for CDR3s previously identified as spike- and CEF-reactive. CDR3 homology was quantified as pairwise Levenshtein distance, calculated with the stringdist R package after three terminal residues were trimmed from each end. TCRdb retrieved this table from immuneACCESS and kept in-frame rearrangements only. Not all clones are present; in checked studies, unresolved V genes account for under half, and no reason is known for the remainder. V and J calls and clone size come straight from that table; D and trimming were deduced from the DNA. This sample has around 30,000 clones in its table, and roughly 76% of those were observed once. The ten largest clonotypes hold 3.4% of the sample.

Naive and memory CD4+ T cells were separated from cryopreserved PBMCs through CD4 enrichment, which was followed by EasySep naive CD4+ T cell enrichment. For over nine days, 85,000 to 100,000 sorted naive or memory CD4+ T cells were cultured together with CEF peptides and T cell-depleted PBMCs at a 1:1 ratio. Each peptide culture condition was generally run in triplicate replicate wells. Ficoll-Paque PLUS gradient centrifugation was used to isolate PBMCs from leukapheresis product or whole blood. PBMCs were either cryopreserved at -140 degrees C or used fresh in the expansion assay. The QIAamp Micro DNA Kit was used to extract genomic DNA from the CD4+ T cells. From the germline V gene (reference sequence), CDR1 is LNHDA and CDR2 is SQIVND. Unmatched junction bases come to 7, with V trimmed by 8 bases and J by 0 bases. From cysteine to phenylalanine, the CDR3 is 16 amino acids long. The only DNA kept is the CDR3, 48 bases in frame from the first base.

The sequenced material came from memory CD4+ T cells from PBMCs, cultured in vitro. In the paper's terms, the cell subset or site label means: memory (non-naive) CD4+ T cells. The receptor's source is an adult with COVID-19. The chain is assembled from TRBV19 and TRBJ2-7, with 13 junctional bases fitting TRBD2. The DNA reads TGTGCCAGTCGGACTAGCGGGAGATCGTCCTCCTACGAGCAGTACTTC. Its protein reads: CASRTSGRSSSYEQYF.